The 20 T cell receptor beta chains below come from one sample, sequenced in a study of blood T cells in healthy people across ages. The authors ran a second PCR of roughly 6 to 12 cycles using a sample-barcoded 5' primer and a J-beta primer mix. TCRdb reprocessed the 5' RACE reads via MiXCR and lists one record per CDR3 protein. The sample lists about 1 million distinct CDR3 sequences, around 43% occurring once. Specimen: blood. The receptor source for this set is a woman in her sixties in good health.

The CDR3 nucleotides are TGTGCCAGCAGCGAGGGGGACTACTCCTACGAGCAGTACTTC. Amino acids: CASSEGDYSYEQYF. The V gene is TRBV9, the J gene TRBJ2-7; D possibly corresponds to TRBD2 (7 bases). The CDR3 spans 14 residues. V lost 3 bases and J lost 0, with 10 bases in between. CDR1 and CDR2 from the germline V gene are SGDLS and YYNGEE.

The CDR3 reads CASRPGLYTGELFF. The CDR3, as DNA: TGTGCCAGCAGACCGGGACTCTACACCGGGGAGCTGTTTTTT. The chain is built from TRBV27 and TRBJ2-2, with D possibly matching TRBD2 (6 bases). V was clipped by 6 bases and J by 3 bases, with 11 bases between them. Looked up from germline, CDR1 is MNHEY and CDR2 is SMNVEV (reference sequence). The CDR3 is 14 residues long.

The CDR3 DNA follows: TGTGCCAGCAGCTTAAATTGGGGAGACATCTCCTACGAGCAGTACTTC. Translated: CASSLNWGDISYEQYF. This rearrangement joins TRBV5-6 to TRBJ2-7, with a weak D call TRBD2 (5 bases). The CDR3 consists of 16 residues. V shed 2 bases and J shed 0 bases, with 15 bases lying between them. From germline, CDR1 is SGHDT and CDR2 YYEEEE.

The chain has TRBV7-9 and TRBJ2-5; TRBD1 agrees at 8 bases. The length of the CDR3 is 17 residues. V trimming: 6 bases; J trimming: 2 bases; junction bases outside the gene matches: 14. The germline V gene encodes CDR1 SEHNR and CDR2 FQNEAQ (reference sequence). DNA of the CDR3: TGTGCCAGCAGTCCGAATACCGGACAGGGCGGACAAGAGACCCAGTACTTC. Translating it yields CASSPNTGQGGQETQYF.

The chain couples TRBV6-5 to TRBJ2-5; D is perhaps TRBD1 or TRBD2 (5 bases each). Germline CDR1 MNHEY, CDR2 SVGAGI. This CDR3 spans 14 amino acids. V shed 10 bases and J shed 4 bases, with 19 bases lying between them. CDR3 in DNA: TGTGCCACCTTCCCGCACCTTGGGGGAGAGACCCAGTACTTC. It encodes CATFPHLGGETQYF.

The rearrangement links TRBV11-2 to TRBJ2-7; 8 nucleotides agree with TRBD1. Germline assignment: CDR1 SGHAT and CDR2 FQNNGV. Unmatched junction bases numbered 11, after V lost 5 bases and J lost 5 bases. The CDR3 has 15 residues. This CDR3 is CASSIHHRGEDEQYF. CDR3 in DNA: TGTGCCAGCAGCATACACCACAGGGGGGAAGACGAGCAGTACTTC.

The genes are TRBV7-4 and TRBJ2-7; D is ambiguous. Trimming shortened V by 1 base and J by 7 bases, and 17 bases separated the two germline ends. Per germline, CDR1 SGHVT and CDR2 SQSDAQ. The CDR3 has 15 amino acids. CDR3 bases: TGTGCCAGCAGCTTAGGCCGTCTTATATCCTGTGAGCAGTACTTC. Translated: CASSLGRLISCEQYF. Drawing the rest from reference TRBV7-4 and TRBJ2-7, the complete variable domain is GAGVSQSPRYKVAKRGRDVALRCDSISGHVTLYWYRQTLGQGSEVLTYSQSDAQRDKSGRPSGRFSAERPERSVSTLKIQRTEQGDSAVYLCASSLGRLISCEQYFGPGTRLTVT.

The rearrangement links TRBV9 to TRBJ2-2; 7 bases are shared with TRBD2. Looked up from germline, CDR1 is SGDLS and CDR2 is YYNGEE. The V and J ends lost 5 bases and 4 bases, in that order; junction bases with no gene match: 2. This CDR3 has 13 amino acids. CDR3 coding DNA: TGTGCCAGCAGGACTAGCTTCACCGGGGAGCTGTTTTTT. Protein sequence: CASRTSFTGELFF.

This clonotype was seen only a few times. This rearrangement joins TRBV27 to TRBJ2-4; D ambiguous. Trimming cost V 5 bases and J 7 bases, with 21 bases left between them. This CDR3 region has 16 residues. Germline V CDR1 and CDR2: MNHEY, SMNVEV (reference sequence). The CDR3 DNA reads TGTGCCAGCAGTCCCTCGAGCCCAGTGGGCAGTAACATTCAGTACTTC. This translates into CASSPSSPVGSNIQYF.

The rearrangement links TRBV5-6 to TRBJ2-7; the match to TRBD2 covers 8 bases. There are 14 residues in the CDR3. Germline V gene data show CDR1 as SGHDT and CDR2 as YYEEEE. The ends lost 1 base at V and 6 bases at J; junction bases unmatched: 6. CDR3 sequence: CASSLTGGTSEQYF. CDR3 sequence (DNA): TGTGCCAGCAGCTTGACGGGAGGGACTTCCGAGCAGTACTTC.

The sample holds a few counts of this clonotype. The V call is TRBV28, the J call TRBJ2-7; TRBD1 is a possible D gene (7 bases). The CDR3 length is 17 residues. CDR1 MDHEN and CDR2 SYDVKM come from the germline V gene. Trimming pared 6 bases from V and 3 bases from J, leaving 24 bases between. CDR3 sequence (DNA): TGTGCCAGCAGAGCTGGCGCGGGACAGCAAAAACTCTACGAGCAGTACTTC. As protein: CASRAGAGQQKLYEQYF.

This chain joins TRBV29-1 and TRBJ1-4; D is unclear. This CDR3 region has 14 residues. Germline loops: CDR1 SQVTM, CDR2 ANQGSEA. Trimming cost V 1 base and J 4 bases, with 10 bases left between them. The CDR3: CSVEVDQHNEKLFF. The CDR3, as DNA: TGCAGCGTTGAAGTGGACCAGCATAATGAAAAACTGTTTTTT. The entire variable domain, with the rest obtained from reference TRBV29-1 and TRBJ1-4, is as follows: SAVISQKPSRDICQRGTSLTIQCQVDSQVTMMFWYRQQPGQSLTLIATANQGSEATYESGFVIDKFPISRPNLTFSTLTVSNMSPEDSSIYLCSVEVDQHNEKLFFGSGTQLSVL.

This clonotype was counted only a few times. CDR3 protein: CASSVGGRANEQYF. The CDR3 DNA reads TGTGCCAGCAGCGTTGGGGGGAGGGCCAACGAGCAGTACTTC. This sequence joins TRBV9 and TRBJ2-7; 7 bases align to TRBD2. The germline V gene has CDR1 SGDLS and CDR2 YYNGEE. CDR3 length: 14 amino acids. The V and J ends lost 2 bases and 5 bases, in that order; junction bases with no gene match: 7.

This clonotype has only a few counts. V is TRBV11-2 and J is TRBJ2-5, with D possibly TRBD2 on 6 matching bases. This CDR3 comprises 15 residues. CDR1 is SGHAT, CDR2 FQNNGV, per germline. Deletions cut 1 base from V and 6 bases from J, with 15 bases between. CDR3 loop: CASSLVEGWVKTQYF. The CDR3 DNA reads as TGTGCCAGCAGCTTAGTGGAGGGGTGGGTAAAGACCCAGTACTTC.

CDR3 region: CASRGGSIPTYEQYF. The CDR3 region has the DNA TGTGCCAGCAGGGGAGGTTCCATACCTACCTACGAGCAGTACTTC. The chain has TRBV28 and TRBJ2-7; D is possibly TRBD2 (6 bases). Germline lookup yields CDR1 MDHEN and CDR2 SYDVKM. The CDR3 covers 15 residues. The V end was cut by 6 bases, the J end by 2 bases, with 17 bases between.

V and J are TRBV5-1 and TRBJ2-1, with TRBD1 matching over 8 bases. CDR1 SGHRS and CDR2 YFSETQ come from the germline V gene. V was clipped by 3 bases and J by 7 bases; unmatched bases: 6. The CDR3 has 14 amino acids. CDR3: CASSSGQGRNEQFF. The CDR3 DNA follows: TGCGCCAGCAGCTCCGGACAGGGTAGGAATGAGCAGTTCTTC.

CDR3 nucleotides: TGTGCCAGCAGTGAAGCGCGGCTTATGGGCGGCAATCAGCCCCAGCATTTT. It encodes CASSEARLMGGNQPQHF. This chain joins TRBV6-1 and TRBJ1-5; D is uncertain. CDR3 length: 17 amino acids. V was trimmed by 0 bases and J by 2 bases, leaving 14 bases between them. CDR1 and CDR2 (germline): MNHNS, SASEGT.

This clonotype was observed a handful of times. This rearrangement joins TRBV12-3 or TRBV12-4 to TRBJ2-7, with 7 bases identical to TRBD2. V lost 3 bases to trimming and J lost 3 bases; unmatched junction nucleotides: 8. The CDR3 has 15 residues. This CDR3 is CASSFWRGYRYEQYF. DNA of the CDR3: TGTGCCAGCAGTTTCTGGCGGGGGTACCGCTACGAGCAGTACTTC.

The chain is built from TRBV6-4 and TRBJ2-1; D perhaps matches TRBD2 (6 bases). The V gene's germline CDR1 is MRHNA and CDR2 SNTAGT. V shed 5 bases and J shed 5 bases, with 13 bases lying between them. This CDR3 contains 14 residues. The CDR3 loop is CASSSGTEDNEQFF. The CDR3 DNA reads TGTGCCAGCAGTTCCGGGACTGAGGACAATGAGCAGTTCTTC.

This clonotype was seen a few times. J is TRBJ2-7 and V is TRBV2, with D perhaps TRBD1 or TRBD2 (5 bases each). The CDR3 is 15 residues long. Trimming shortened V by 2 bases and J by 5 bases, and 16 bases separated the two germline ends. CDR1 is SNHLY and CDR2 is FYNNEI in the germline V gene. CDR3 in DNA: TGTGCCAGCAGTGAATCATTGGGGGACGCAAACGAGCAGTACTTC. Its translation is CASSESLGDANEQYF.